Listed below are T cell receptor beta chains from one sample, sequenced in a study of quantifying T cell responses using KT2 cells. A single record per CDR3 protein comes from TCRdb applying MiXCR to the UMI-ligation and nested PCR reads. In the table there are around 30,000 distinct CDR3 sequences, over 9% of which are singletons. The sample was PBMCs spiked with cells of the T cell clone KT2. The receptors shown here come from a human donor. The CDR3 runs from the conserved cysteine through the conserved F or W. The D gene is left open where the match is weak. Rows may omit the clone size; those that give it use once, few, many or a size class.

clone_size | d_call | j_call | v_call | cdr3_aa | cdr3_nt
many | - | TRBJ1-1 | TRBV6-5 | CASRPQRNTEAFF | TGTGCCAGCAGACCCCAGAGGAACACTGAAGCTTTCTTT
many | - | TRBJ2-3 | TRBV12-3/TRBV12-4 | CASSLEGTQYF | TGTGCCAGCAGTTTAGAGGGTACGCAGTATTTT
many | TRBD2 | TRBJ2-7 | TRBV7-2 | CASSLVAGGGDEQYF | TGTGCCAGCAGCTTAGTAGCGGGAGGGGGCGACGAGCAGTACTTC
- | - | TRBJ1-1 | TRBV7-9 | CALKIVIGEAFF | TGTGCCCTCAAAATCGTGATCGGTGAAGCTTTCTTT
- | TRBD1 | TRBJ2-3 | TRBV5-1 | CASSPGQGSTDTQYF | TGCGCCAGCAGCCCCGGACAGGGGAGCACAGATACGCAGTATTTT
many | - | TRBJ2-3 | TRBV20-1 | CSASQGHSSPDTQYF | TGCAGTGCTAGTCAGGGTCACTCGAGCCCAGATACGCAGTATTTT
many | - | TRBJ2-1 | TRBV9 | CASSVAGSEQFF | TGTGCCAGCAGCGTAGCAGGGTCTGAGCAGTTCTTC
few | - | TRBJ1-2 | TRBV7-9 | CASSLGFRRESLWDGYTF | TGTGCCAGCAGCTTAGGTTTCAGGAGGGAATCCCTATGGGATGGCTACACCTTC
many | TRBD1 | TRBJ2-2 | TRBV29-1 | CSASDRRAGELFF | TGCAGCGCTTCGGACAGGCGGGCCGGGGAGCTGTTTTTT
few | - | TRBJ2-6 | TRBV6-2/TRBV6-3 | CASSRGVSGANVLTF | TGTGCCAGCTCCCGAGGGGTCTCTGGGGCCAACGTCCTGACTTTC
- | TRBD1 | TRBJ2-1 | TRBV7-9 | CASSLRDRGPGEQFF | TGTGCCAGCAGCCTCCGGGACAGGGGACCAGGGGAGCAGTTCTTC
medium-sized | - | TRBJ1-2 | TRBV23-1 | CASSQSNGYTF | TGCGCCAGCAGTCAATCGAATGGCTACACCTTC
- | TRBD1 | TRBJ2-7 | TRBV6-5 | CASRTGQGWYEQYF | TGTGCCAGCAGAACGGGACAGGGATGGTACGAGCAGTACTTC
- | TRBD1 | TRBJ2-5 | TRBV29-1 | CSVERGRQETQYF | TGCAGCGTTGAAAGGGGGCGTCAAGAGACCCAGTACTTC
few | - | TRBJ2-1 | TRBV7-8 | CASSLGWREYQNNEQFF | TGTGCCAGCAGCTTAGGGTGGCGCGAATACCAAAACAATGAGCAGTTCTTC
many | TRBD2 | TRBJ2-3 | TRBV7-2 | CASSLDRPASSGEKDTQYF | TGTGCCAGCAGCTTAGACCGTCCCGCGTCTAGCGGGGAGAAGGATACGCAGTATTTT
few | TRBD1 | TRBJ1-2 | TRBV30 | CAVGQAGGYTF | TGTGCCGTAGGACAGGCTGGTGGCTACACCTTC
- | TRBD2 | TRBJ2-5 | TRBV5-1 | CASSWAGLAGEEETQYF | TGCGCCAGCAGCTGGGCCGGACTAGCGGGGGAAGAAGAGACCCAGTACTTC
few | - | TRBJ2-1 | TRBV6-5 | CASKYWDSTYNEQFF | TGTGCCAGCAAATACTGGGACTCCACCTACAATGAGCAGTTCTTC
- | - | TRBJ2-5 | TRBV7-2 | CASSLAPLLGGGETQYF | TGTGCCAGCAGCTTAGCTCCTCTCCTAGGAGGTGGAGAGACCCAGTACTTC
many | - | TRBJ1-6 | TRBV20-1 | CSARGFGILGSPLHF | TGCAGTGCTAGAGGGTTTGGGATACTCGGTTCACCCCTCCACTTT
- | TRBD2 | TRBJ2-3 | TRBV2 | CASSLGLAGALTYF | TGTGCCAGCAGTCTCGGACTAGCGGGGGCACTTACGTATTTT
many | - | TRBJ2-3 | TRBV27 | CASTTLPRLGVTDTQYF | TGTGCCAGCACCACCCTCCCGAGACTAGGAGTCACAGATACGCAGTATTTT
- | TRBD2 | TRBJ2-7 | TRBV20-1 | CSAGLAGGKEQYF | TGCAGTGCCGGACTAGCGGGGGGTAAGGAGCAGTACTTC
few | - | TRBJ1-2 | TRBV12-3/TRBV12-4 | CASSSTWGTYTF | TGTGCCAGCAGTTCAACCTGGGGAACCTACACCTTC
- | TRBD2 | TRBJ2-3 | TRBV12-3/TRBV12-4 | CASGGRASNTQYF | TGTGCCAGCGGCGGGAGGGCCTCAAATACGCAGTATTTT
few | - | TRBJ2-4 | TRBV6-2/TRBV6-3 | CASSPGTAKNIQYF | TGTGCCAGCAGTCCCGGGACAGCCAAAAACATTCAGTACTTC
few | TRBD1 | TRBJ2-3 | TRBV12-3/TRBV12-4 | CASSLWGTESTDTQYF | TGTGCCAGCAGTTTATGGGGGACAGAGAGCACAGATACGCAGTATTTT
few | - | TRBJ1-2 | TRBV7-6 | CASSLAGGPGHGYTF | TGTGCCAGCAGCTTAGCGGGGGGCCCCGGCCATGGCTACACCTTC
few | TRBD1 | TRBJ1-2 | TRBV7-6 | CASSLGEGQGRYGYTF | TGTGCCAGCAGCTTAGGAGAGGGACAGGGCCGCTATGGCTACACCTTC
many | TRBD1 | TRBJ1-1 | TRBV6-2/TRBV6-3 | CASRSHWTGYTEAFF | TGTGCCAGCAGGAGTCATTGGACAGGATACACTGAAGCTTTCTTT
- | TRBD2 | TRBJ2-2 | TRBV5-1 | CASSLRPSRLAETGELFF | TGCGCCAGCAGCTTGAGACCCTCGAGACTAGCGGAAACCGGGGAGCTGTTTTTT
few | TRBD1 | TRBJ1-4 | TRBV6-2/TRBV6-3 | CASSGGQGATNEKLFF | TGTGCCAGCAGCGGAGGACAGGGGGCAACTAATGAAAAACTGTTTTTT
many | - | TRBJ2-1 | TRBV2 | CASGGPGGTPLNEQFF | TGTGCCAGCGGGGGACCGGGCGGGACACCTTTGAATGAGCAGTTCTTC
- | - | TRBJ1-6 | TRBV10-3 | CAISDTYNSPLHF | TGTGCCATCAGTGACACATATAATTCACCCCTCCACTTT
- | - | TRBJ1-1 | TRBV20-1 | CSAPQAGEGMNTEAFF | TGCAGTGCTCCTCAGGCCGGCGAAGGGATGAACACTGAAGCTTTCTTT
many | - | TRBJ1-6 | TRBV7-9 | CASTVRKGGRYNSPLHF | TGTGCCAGCACCGTACGCAAAGGCGGACGGTATAATTCACCCCTCCACTTT
many | - | TRBJ1-2 | TRBV29-1 | CSVPAKEGQHYTF | TGCAGCGTTCCTGCTAAGGAGGGGCAGCACTACACCTTC
medium-sized | TRBD2 | TRBJ2-5 | TRBV3-1 | CASSQTLAEVQETQYF | TGTGCCAGCAGCCAAACACTAGCGGAGGTCCAAGAGACCCAGTACTTC
few | TRBD2 | TRBJ2-2 | TRBV4-2 | CASSQDSGGETGELFF | TGTGCCAGCAGCCAAGATAGCGGGGGGGAAACCGGGGAGCTGTTTTTT
many | - | TRBJ1-2 | TRBV3-1 | CASSQDRRGYGYTF | TGTGCCAGCAGCCAAGACCGGCGGGGGTATGGCTACACCTTC
few | - | TRBJ2-3 | TRBV6-5 | CASSYSKAADTQYF | TGTGCCAGCAGTTACTCGAAAGCTGCAGATACGCAGTATTTT
many | TRBD1 | TRBJ1-3 | TRBV30 | CAWSHNRGSGNTIYF | TGTGCCTGGAGTCACAACAGGGGGTCTGGAAACACCATATATTTT
few | - | TRBJ1-2 | TRBV7-8 | CASSLVPGSIGYTF | TGTGCCAGCAGCTTAGTTCCAGGCTCTATTGGCTACACCTTC
- | - | TRBJ2-1 | TRBV12-3/TRBV12-4 | CASSPTSLSSVRVF | TGTGCCAGCAGTCCCACTAGCCTTTCCTCTGTCAGGGTCTTC
- | - | TRBJ2-3 | TRBV6-2/TRBV6-3 | CASSPTRRTDTQYF | TGTGCCAGCAGTCCAACTAGGAGGACAGATACGCAGTATTTT
many | TRBD2 | TRBJ2-1 | TRBV6-6 | CANSGTSGGEQFF | TGTGCCAACTCCGGGACTAGCGGGGGTGAGCAGTTCTTC
many | TRBD1 | TRBJ2-3 | TRBV29-1 | CSGGQGGPSTDTQYF | TGCAGCGGTGGACAGGGGGGTCCCAGCACAGATACGCAGTATTTT
few | TRBD1 | TRBJ1-1 | TRBV12-3/TRBV12-4 | CASSSPDRGRGNTEAFF | TGTGCCAGCAGTTCGCCGGACAGGGGGCGAGGGAACACTGAAGCTTTCTTT
few | - | TRBJ2-6 | TRBV29-1 | CSVLFSPSGANVLTF | TGCAGCGTTCTTTTCAGTCCCTCTGGGGCCAACGTCCTGACTTTC
- | - | TRBJ1-5 | TRBV21-1 | CASSKDTACQPQHF | TGTGCCAGCAGCAAAGATACGGCCTGTCAGCCCCAGCATTTT
- | - | TRBJ2-1 | TRBV12-3/TRBV12-4 | CASSSTGGDSYNEQFF | TGTGCCAGCAGTTCAACAGGAGGGGACTCCTACAATGAGCAGTTCTTC
many | - | TRBJ1-2 | TRBV4-1 | CASSQVRGHADGYTF | TGCGCCAGCAGCCAAGTTAGGGGCCACGCCGATGGCTACACCTTC